This TCR beta chain was found in a study of CD8 T cells in ankylosing spondylitis. Quantitative 5'-RACE with molecular barcodes produced the TCR beta libraries. TCRdb called the 5' RACE reads again in MiXCR, with one record for every CDR3 protein. The sample has 380,000 or so distinct CDR3 sequences, roughly 20% seen once. This CDR3 is 14 amino acids long. Trimming took off 2 bases at V and 7 bases at J, with 9 bases between the two ends. This clonotype was observed a few times. The rearrangement links TRBV12-3 or TRBV12-4 to TRBJ1-6; weak D call: TRBD1 (6 bases). This sequence was found in a male donor with ankylosing spondylitis or in good health (not recorded which). The sequenced sample consisted of blood, either unsorted or a sorted T cell fraction (not recorded which). Here the CDR3 reads CASSLSDSNSPLHF. As DNA, the CDR3 is TGTGCCAGCAGTTTATCGGACAGCAATTCACCCCTCCACTTT.